These T cell receptor beta chains were read from a single sample in a study of identical twins. TCRdb re-called the 5' RACE reads through MiXCR, storing one row per CDR3 protein. The data contain roughly 770,000 distinct CDR3 sequences, approximately 18% of them seen just once; the ten biggest clones take up under 15%. This sample also belongs to another study, concerning T cells expressing NK-cell markers.

Sequencing was performed on PBMCs. These receptors all stem from a woman younger than 35 in good health. The CDR3 runs from the conserved cysteine through the conserved F or W. Each record gives: J gene, V gene, CDR3 length, CDR3 protein.

TRBJ2-3,TRBV5-6,14,CASSFGGFQDTQYF
TRBJ2-3,TRBV12-3/TRBV12-4,17,CASTALLEAERADTQYF
TRBJ1-3,TRBV20-1,15,CSAPNPGHPGNTIYF
TRBJ2-7,TRBV10-1,13,CASSEGENYEQYF
TRBJ1-2,TRBV12-3/TRBV12-4,12,CASSQTRRGYTF
TRBJ2-5,TRBV7-9,16,CASTGATSGGQETQYF
TRBJ2-7,TRBV30,14,CAWRVYSGIGEQYF
TRBJ1-6,TRBV7-9,15,CASSPPRVGNSPLHF
TRBJ2-5,TRBV5-1,15,CASRDQRDIKETQYF
TRBJ2-5,TRBV18,13,CASSPGHQETQYF
TRBJ2-7,TRBV12-3/TRBV12-4,13,CASSSSTGGTQYF
TRBJ2-3,TRBV30,16,CAWSVGWGRSTDTQYF
TRBJ1-5,TRBV4-1,14,CASSHRQANQPQHF
TRBJ2-1,TRBV30,12,CAWSLIRNEQFF
TRBJ2-7,TRBV29-1,12,CSVTGGPYEQYF
TRBJ2-2,TRBV12-3/TRBV12-4,16,CASSPGLAGVAGELFF
TRBJ1-4,TRBV20-1,15,CSATPSGLGREKLFF
TRBJ2-7,TRBV30,11,CAWSLGGEQYF
TRBJ2-3,TRBV12-3/TRBV12-4,12,CASSYFGTTQYF
TRBJ2-1,TRBV5-1,15,CASSLAGETYNEQFF
TRBJ2-2,TRBV7-2,14,CATRLASNTGELFF
TRBJ2-2,TRBV7-2,14,CASSSGPSTGELFF
TRBJ1-1,TRBV20-1,12,CSARERDTEAFF
TRBJ2-1,TRBV27,15,CASSPTVRSVNEQFF
TRBJ2-1,TRBV20-1,14,CSARGLADRNEQFF
TRBJ1-3,TRBV5-1,15,CASSLGDTSGNTIYF
TRBJ2-6,TRBV5-1,17,CASSLLGQNTGANVLTF
TRBJ2-4,TRBV19,11,CASSLSNIQYF